This entry concerns a single TCR beta chain. The data were obtained in a study of T-cell memory formation after mild COVID-19. Deletions cut 1 base from V and 6 bases from J, with 22 bases between. Per the germline V gene, CDR1 is SGHRS and CDR2 is YFSETQ. The CDR3 consists of 18 residues. TCRdb re-called the 5' RACE reads through MiXCR, storing one row per CDR3 protein. Counted here are 85,000 to 120,000 distinct CDR3 sequences, around 12% occurring once; the ten biggest clones make up around 25%. The TCR sequence derives from an adult woman who had mild COVID-19 (a few samples of this study predate the infection). Cell type and time point are not known. The chain has TRBV5-1 and TRBJ2-2, with D tentatively TRBD1 (5 bases). The sample consisted of PBMCs or a T cell subset sorted from them (not recorded which). CDR3 DNA: TGCGCCAGCAGCTTGCCAAACTTACCAGGGCTCTACGCCGGGGAGCTGTTTTTT. This sequence encodes CASSLPNLPGLYAGELFF. Filled out from reference TRBV5-1 and TRBJ2-2, the complete variable domain reads KAGVTQTPRYLIKTRGQQVTLSCSPISGHRSVSWYQQTPGQGLQFLFEYFSETQRNKGNFPGRFSGRQFSNSRSEMNVSTLELGDSALYLCASSLPNLPGLYAGELFFGEGSRLTVL.